Below are 27 T cell receptor beta chains sequenced from a single sample in a study of cytomegalovirus exposure and HLA in healthy donors. Primers: 60 Vbeta forward and 13 Jbeta reverse. Measured with immunoSEQ multiplex PCR; TCRdb has only the in-frame clones, and not every one. In the table there are about 150,000 clones, about 73% of which are singletons. Source material: PBMCs. These receptors were taken from a woman between 40 and 50 years old in good health and CMV-seronegative.

The chain links TRBV5-1 to TRBJ2-7; possibly TRBD1 for D (6 bases). V was trimmed by 2 bases and J by 5 bases, leaving 11 bases between them. The CDR3 length is 13 residues. In germline, CDR1 is SGHRS, CDR2 YFSETQ. In DNA, the CDR3 is TGCGCCAGCAGCTTCCTGGACAGTCACGAGCAGTACTTC. This codes for CASSFLDSHEQYF.

The chain recombines TRBV7-8 with TRBJ2-1; D possibly corresponds to TRBD1 (6 bases). This CDR3 contains 15 residues. V dropped 2 bases and J dropped 2 bases, with 10 bases sitting between them. CDR1 is SGHVS, CDR2 FQNEAQ, per germline. DNA of the CDR3: TGTGCCAGCAGCTTAACAGGGACAACCTACAATGAGCAGTTCTTC. Translating gives CASSLTGTTYNEQFF. Using reference TRBV7-8 and TRBJ2-1 for the parts outside the CDR3, the full variable domain is GAGVSQSPRYKVAKRGQDVALRCDPISGHVSLFWYQQALGQGPEFLTYFQNEAQLDKSGLPSDRFFAERPEGSVSTLKIQRTQQEDSAVYLCASSLTGTTYNEQFFGPGTRLTVL.

The chain carries TRBV2 and TRBJ1-2; D is unresolved. Germline CDR1 is SNHLY and CDR2 is FYNNEI. The CDR3 is made up of 13 amino acids. V lost 6 bases and J lost 2, with 10 bases in between. The CDR3 loop is CASSLDINYGYTF. Written as DNA, the CDR3 is TGTGCCAGCAGCCTCGACATAAACTATGGCTACACCTTC.

V and J are TRBV4-1 and TRBJ2-5, with 12 bases matching TRBD2. J lost 7 bases, V lost 3 bases, and 6 bases had no gene match. The CDR3 is made up of 15 amino acids. Germline-derived CDR1 and CDR2 are MGHRA and YSYEKL. The CDR3 region is CASSHTSGGPGTQYF. DNA of the CDR3: TGCGCCAGCAGCCATACTAGCGGGGGGCCGGGGACCCAGTACTTC.

The chain uses TRBV11-2 and TRBJ1-2; D gene uncertain. Looked up from germline, CDR1 is SGHAT and CDR2 is FQNNGV. The CDR3 consists of 15 residues. V was cut by 1 base and J by 8 bases, with 17 bases left in between. This CDR3 reads CASSLVPLPTGGYTF. The CDR3 DNA follows: TGTGCCAGCAGCTTAGTACCACTTCCAACGGGAGGCTACACCTTC.

This chain uses TRBV18 with TRBJ1-4; 9 nucleotides match TRBD1. V lost 3 bases to trimming and J lost 7 bases; unmatched junction nucleotides: 9. This CDR3 region has 16 residues. Germline V gives CDR1 KGHSH, CDR2 LQKENI. The DNA of the CDR3 is TGTGCCAGCTCACCCCGAGCGGGACAGGGTGTTGAAAAACTGTTTTTT. This codes for CASSPRAGQGVEKLFF.

This chain joins TRBV2 and TRBJ2-1; TRBD2 matches at 9 bases. The CDR3 spans 15 residues. CDR1 is SNHLY and CDR2 is FYNNEI in the germline V gene. Trimming took 4 bases from V and 8 from J; bases not matched to a gene: 9. CDR3 in DNA: TGTGCCAGCAGTGGGAAGCGGGGGGCCGTCGATGAGCAGTTCTTC. As protein: CASSGKRGAVDEQFF.

The chain combines TRBV29-1 with TRBJ1-2; 7 bases fit TRBD1. V lost 8 bases and J lost 2; bases outside the gene matches: 11. This CDR3 has 14 residues. CDR1 is SQVTM, CDR2 ANQGSEA, per germline. CDR3 coding DNA: TGCAGCATCAGTTCGGGACAGCCAAACTATGGCTACACCTTC. Encoded protein: CSISSGQPNYGYTF.

This clone was recorded a few times. The J gene is TRBJ2-5, the V gene TRBV2; 10 nucleotides align to TRBD2. The CDR3 spans 15 residues. V gave up 7 bases and J gave up 0 bases; unmatched junction bases: 5. Germline CDR1 and CDR2: SNHLY and FYNNEI. As DNA, the CDR3 is TGTGCCAGCACCCTAGCGGGGGCGTACCAAGAGACCCAGTACTTC. It specifies CASTLAGAYQETQYF.

A word on this clone: One junction end disagrees with the germline gene, perhaps due to a read error. V and J are TRBV7-9 and TRBJ1-1; 7 bases match TRBD1. Per the germline V gene, CDR1 is SEHNR and CDR2 is FQNEAQ (reference sequence). This CDR3 contains 15 residues. The DNA for the CDR3 is TGTTCCAGCAGCTTAGCCGGGACAGTTTCCACTGAAGCTTTCTTT. Translating it yields CSSSLAGTVSTEAFF.

In regard to this clone: A junction end diverges from the germline sequence, so it may reflect a read error. The chain couples TRBV7-6 to TRBJ1-3, with 9 bases that match TRBD1. The CDR3 is 16 residues long. Germline V CDR1 and CDR2: SGHVS, FNYEAQ. DNA for the CDR3: TGTGCCAGCAGCTTATCCGGGACAGGGCCTGGAAGCACCATATATTTT. This codes for CASSLSGTGPGSTIYF.

V is TRBV2 and J is TRBJ1-2; D perhaps matches TRBD1 (6 bases). The CDR3 extends over 16 amino acids. Germline V CDR1 and CDR2: SNHLY, FYNNEI. Trimming removed 8 bases at V and 0 bases at J, with 19 bases between. CDR3 bases: TGTGCCAGCTTAGGAAGGGGGATCCTTTCTAACTATGGCTACACCTTC. The encoded protein is CASLGRGILSNYGYTF.

The chain joins TRBV6-6 to TRBJ2-3; no clear D gene. CDR1 MNHNY and CDR2 SVGAGI come from the germline V gene (reference sequence). The ends were cut back, 5 bases at V and 1 base at J, with 13 bases in the middle. The CDR3 covers 15 residues. The CDR3 bases are TGTGCCAGCAGTCCCCCGCCAGGCCGCACAGATACGCAGTATTTT. This encodes CASSPPPGRTDTQYF.

V is TRBV4-1 and J is TRBJ1-4, with D tentatively TRBD1 (5 bases). CDR1 and CDR2 from the germline V gene are MGHRA and YSYEKL. Trimming took off 4 bases at V and 6 bases at J, with 12 bases between the two ends. This CDR3 is built from 14 residues. The CDR3, as DNA: TGCGCCAGCAGCCCAGGGATTTCCTATGAAAAACTGTTTTTT. As protein: CASSPGISYEKLFF.

The V call is TRBV5-1, the J call TRBJ2-2; 8 bases are a match to TRBD1. Germline CDR1 reads SGHRS; CDR2 reads YFSETQ. The ends lost 4 bases at V and 1 base at J; junction bases unmatched: 3. This CDR3 comprises 15 residues. The CDR3 spells CASSAQGVNTGELFF. The CDR3 coding sequence is TGCGCCAGCAGCGCACAGGGGGTGAACACCGGGGAGCTGTTTTTT.

The chain carries TRBV5-5 and TRBJ1-5; 8 bases match TRBD1. The CDR3 sequence is 15 residues long. Per the germline V gene, CDR1 is SGHKS and CDR2 is YYEKEE (reference sequence). The trim removed 3 bases at V and 0 bases at J, leaving 2 bases unmatched. CDR3 region: CASSWTGHSNQPQHF. Written as DNA, the CDR3 is TGTGCCAGCAGCTGGACAGGGCATAGCAATCAGCCCCAGCATTTT.

This chain connects TRBV7-9 to TRBJ1-2; D is possibly TRBD1 (6 bases). CDR1 and CDR2 from the germline V gene are SEHNR and FQNEAQ (reference sequence). V was pared by 5 bases and J by 8 bases, with 12 bases between. The CDR3 runs 12 residues. The CDR3 coding sequence is TGTGCCAGCAGCCCCACAGGGAGCGGCTACACCTTC. Translating it yields CASSPTGSGYTF.

The J gene is TRBJ1-2, the V gene TRBV5-4, with D hard to call. Germline values: CDR1 SGHNT, CDR2 YYREEE (reference sequence). The V end was cut by 4 bases, the J end by 3 bases, with 16 bases between. The CDR3 length is 15 residues. The CDR3 is CASSIKLDIDYGYTF. CDR3 nucleotide sequence: TGTGCCAGCAGCATAAAACTCGACATTGACTATGGCTACACCTTC.

The chain joins TRBV11-2 to TRBJ2-1; D gene uncertain. With 1 base removed from V and 6 bases from J, the gap between germline ends came to 10 bases. CDR3 length: 14 amino acids. The V gene's germline CDR1 is SGHAT and CDR2 FQNNGV. This CDR3 reads CASSLALAPNEQFF. The CDR3 coding sequence is TGTGCCAGCAGCTTAGCGCTCGCGCCCAATGAGCAGTTCTTC. Full variable domain (outside the CDR3, taken from reference TRBV11-2 and TRBJ2-1): EAGVAQSPRYKIIEKRQSVAFWCNPISGHATLYWYQQILGQGPKLLIQFQNNGVVDDSQLPKDRFSAERLKGVDSTLKIQPAKLEDSAVYLCASSLALAPNEQFFGPGTRLTVL.

This sequence joins TRBV5-1 and TRBJ1-1, with D unclear. The CDR3 is 14 amino acids. The V gene lost 1 base and the J gene lost 6 bases, with 13 bases spanning the gap. From germline, CDR1 is SGHRS and CDR2 YFSETQ. CDR3 amino acids: CASSLSGRLSEAFF. Here the CDR3 DNA reads TGCGCCAGCAGCTTGAGCGGGCGTCTCTCTGAAGCTTTCTTT. The full variable domain, in which reference TRBV5-1 and TRBJ1-1 provide the parts outside the CDR3, is KAGVTQTPRYLIKTRGQQVTLSCSPISGHRSVSWYQQTPGQGLQFLFEYFSETQRNKGNFPGRFSGRQFSNSRSEMNVSTLELGDSALYLCASSLSGRLSEAFFGQGTRLTVV.

The V gene is TRBV29-1, the J gene TRBJ2-2, with TRBD2 matching over 8 bases. The V and J ends lost 5 bases and 1 base, in that order; junction bases with no gene match: 9. The CDR3 runs 16 residues. The V gene's germline CDR1 is SQVTM and CDR2 ANQGSEA. The CDR3 region has the DNA TGCAGCGTTTTTGAGGGGGGACTAGAGAACACCGGGGAGCTGTTTTTT. This sequence encodes CSVFEGGLENTGELFF.

The V call is TRBV6-6, the J call TRBJ1-6, with TRBD1 matching 7 bases. This CDR3 has 15 residues. Unmatched junction bases numbered 4, after V lost 7 bases and J lost 1 base. The germline gives CDR1 MNHNY, CDR2 SVGAGI (reference sequence). The CDR3 DNA is TGTGCCAGCACCTACAGGGGTTCCTATAATTCACCCCTCCACTTT. Its translation is CASTYRGSYNSPLHF.

This chain connects TRBV7-9 to TRBJ1-1; 11 positions agree with TRBD1. Germline V gene sequence: CDR1 SEHNR, CDR2 FQNEAQ (reference sequence). With V trimmed by 1 base and J by 4 bases, 2 bases remained unmatched. The CDR3 totals 15 residues. The CDR3 DNA reads TGTGCCAGCAGCTTAGTAGGACAGGGGGCCACTGAAGCTTTCTTT. Its translation: CASSLVGQGATEAFF.

This chain joins TRBV2 and TRBJ2-1, with a weak D call TRBD2 (7 bases). Germline values: CDR1 SNHLY, CDR2 FYNNEI. Trimming removed 8 bases at V and 6 bases at J, with 17 bases between. The CDR3 has 14 residues. The CDR3 DNA is TGTGCCAGCCCCGGGGGGCCGGGTTCCAATGAGCAGTTCTTC. Its translation: CASPGGPGSNEQFF.

This chain uses TRBV5-1 with TRBJ1-3; D unresolved. The CDR3 is made up of 14 amino acids. From germline, CDR1 is SGHRS and CDR2 YFSETQ. V was shortened by 4 bases and J by 0 bases, with 8 bases between the two germline ends. CDR3 in amino acids: CASSLTSSGNTIYF. As DNA, the CDR3 is TGCGCCAGCAGCCTGACAAGCTCTGGAAACACCATATATTTT.

This clone was detected only a few times. The gene calls are TRBV27 and TRBJ2-3; perhaps TRBD2 as D (5 bases). This CDR3 region has 15 residues. The germline gives CDR1 MNHEY, CDR2 SMNVEV (reference sequence). Trimming removed 1 base at V and 1 base at J, with 9 bases between. Written as DNA, the CDR3 is TGTGCCAGCAGTTTATTGACCGGGGGCACAGATACGCAGTATTTT. Protein product: CASSLLTGGTDTQYF.

Of note for this clone: The junction departs from germline at one end; a sequencing error may be responsible. J is TRBJ1-1 and V is TRBV5-1; a possible D gene is TRBD1 (6 bases). The CDR3 spans 13 residues. The germline V gene has CDR1 SGHRS and CDR2 YFSETQ. CDR3 region: CASSLVRGTEASF. CDR3 in DNA: TGCGCCAGCAGCTTAGTCAGGGGCACTGAAGCTTCCTTT.